One sample yielded the 16 T cell receptor beta chains listed below, sequenced in a study of T cell changes during pregnancy in multiple sclerosis. Generated by immunoSEQ multiplex PCR, the TCRdb table keeps only in-frame clones and is missing some. This table has 45,000 to 50,000 clones, approximately 94% appearing once. Source: CD8+ T cells from peripheral blood mononuclear cells, taken before pregnancy. These receptors were obtained from a female donor with multiple sclerosis, enrolled in a pregnancy study.

This clone was seen a handful of times. V gene TRBV27 combines with J gene TRBJ1-1; no clear D. This CDR3 spans 12 amino acids. The V and J ends lost 6 bases and 5 bases respectively, with 10 bases between them. CDR1 is MNHEY and CDR2 is SMNVEV in the germline V gene (reference sequence). The CDR3 DNA follows: TGTGCCAGCAGCCAGACGGGGACTGAAGCTTTCTTT. It yields the protein CASSQTGTEAFF.

CDR3 nucleotides: TGTGCCAGCAGCTTAGGCCTAGCGGGAGGGGTCTACGAGCAGTACTTC. Encoded protein: CASSLGLAGGVYEQYF. The gene calls are TRBV7-2 and TRBJ2-7; TRBD2 matches at 12 bases. Trimming took 1 base from V and 3 from J; bases not matched to a gene: 4. In germline, CDR1 is SGHTA, CDR2 FQGNSA. The CDR3 covers 16 residues.

This chain joins TRBV4-1 and TRBJ2-3; 10 positions match TRBD2. The J segment lost 0 bases and the V segment lost 6 bases, leaving 3 bases of the junction unmatched. CDR1 and CDR2 from the germline V gene are MGHRA and YSYEKL. The length of the CDR3 is 15 residues. CDR3 in DNA: TGCGCCAGCAGGTGGACTAGCGGAAGCACAGATACGCAGTATTTT. This translates into CASRWTSGSTDTQYF.

This chain links TRBV13 with TRBJ2-3; D ambiguous. The CDR3 covers 13 residues. V was cut by 4 bases and J by 0 bases, with 5 bases left in between. The germline V gene has CDR1 PRHDT and CDR2 FYEKMQ (reference sequence). The CDR3 is CASSSTSTDTQYF. The CDR3 coding sequence is TGTGCCAGCAGCTCCACTAGCACAGATACGCAGTATTTT.

V usage is TRBV4-1 and J usage is TRBJ2-7, with D possibly matching TRBD2 (6 bases). V was trimmed by 1 base and J by 6 bases, leaving 13 bases between them. The CDR3 extends over 14 amino acids. Germline assignment: CDR1 MGHRA and CDR2 YSYEKL. CDR3 in amino acids: CASSQVLALGEQYF. The CDR3 DNA follows: TGCGCCAGCAGCCAAGTCCTAGCGCTGGGCGAGCAGTACTTC.

This clone was observed a single time. This chain connects TRBV7-9 to TRBJ2-7; 9 bases line up with TRBD2. Germline-derived CDR1 and CDR2 are SEHNR and FQNEAQ (reference sequence). The V segment lost 0 bases and the J segment 3 bases; nucleotides outside the gene matches: 0. This CDR3 is 14 amino acids long. CDR3 bases: TGTGCCAGCAGCTTAGCACTAGCGGGCTACGAGCAGTACTTC. As protein: CASSLALAGYEQYF.

The chain carries TRBV5-4 and TRBJ1-2; no firm D call. Trimming pared 3 bases from V and 3 bases from J, leaving 15 bases between. The CDR3 is 15 residues long. CDR1 is SGHNT, CDR2 YYREEE, per germline (reference sequence). CDR3 amino acids: CASSWDRRIDYGYTF. CDR3 in DNA: TGTGCCAGCAGCTGGGATAGGAGGATTGACTATGGCTACACCTTC. The full variable domain, completed using reference TRBV5-4 and TRBJ1-2, is ETGVTQSPTHLIKTRGQQVTLRCSSQSGHNTVSWYQQALGQGPQFIFQYYREEENGRGNFPPRFSGLQFPNYSSELNVNALELDDSALYLCASSWDRRIDYGYTFGSGTRLTVV.

The chain carries TRBV19 and TRBJ1-2, with D perhaps matching TRBD1 (5 bases). Germline CDR1 and CDR2: LNHDA and SQIVND (reference sequence). V lost 9 bases and J lost 6, with 14 bases in between. This CDR3 is built from 12 residues. CDR3 loop: CASHRGDHGYTF. For the CDR3, the DNA is TGTGCCAGCCACCGGGGGGATCATGGCTACACCTTC.

V usage is TRBV14 and J usage is TRBJ2-7, with TRBD2 matching 7 bases. V shed 1 base and J 1 base; nucleotides not matched to a gene: 7. The CDR3 loop spans 16 amino acids. Germline assignment: CDR1 SGHDN and CDR2 FVKESK. The CDR3 DNA is TGTGCCAGCAGCCAAGGTCTAGCGGCCCTGTCCTACGAGCAGTACTTC. It encodes CASSQGLAALSYEQYF.

The chain employs TRBV28 and TRBJ1-5; D is perhaps TRBD1 (5 bases). The germline V gene encodes CDR1 MDHEN and CDR2 SYDVKM. V was trimmed by 6 bases and J by 0 bases, leaving 9 bases between them. The CDR3 spans 14 residues. The CDR3 region has the DNA TGTGCCAGCAGCCTCAGGGTTAGCAATCAGCCCCAGCATTTT. Translated, it gives CASSLRVSNQPQHF.

The chain carries TRBV7-2 and TRBJ2-1; 7 nucleotides match TRBD1. This CDR3 contains 14 residues. Trimming at V came to 5 bases and at J to 6 bases, leaving 7 bases not matched to a gene. CDR1 and CDR2 from the germline V gene are SGHTA and FQGNSA. The CDR3 sequence is CASSPARGFNEQFF. In DNA, the CDR3 is TGTGCCAGCAGCCCGGCCAGGGGGTTCAATGAGCAGTTCTTC.

The chain uses TRBV12-5 and TRBJ2-7; tentative D call: TRBD1 (5 bases). CDR3 size: 15 residues. Looked up from germline, CDR1 is LGHNT and CDR2 is FRNRAP. Trimming took 4 bases from V and 2 from J, leaving 15 bases between them. CDR3 bases: TGTGCTAGTGGTTCCCAGACAGCCTCTCCCTACGAGCAGTACTTC. It codes for CASGSQTASPYEQYF.

The chain is built from TRBV7-6 and TRBJ2-5, with D possibly matching TRBD2 (6 bases). The germline CDR1 and CDR2 sequences are SGHVS and FNYEAQ. The CDR3 is made up of 18 amino acids. Trimming took off 1 base at V and 2 bases at J, with 20 bases between the two ends. The CDR3: CASSLVVSRGRGQETQYF. In nucleotides, the CDR3 is TGTGCCAGCAGCTTAGTCGTCTCGAGAGGGCGGGGACAAGAGACCCAGTACTTC.

The chain carries TRBV27 and TRBJ1-5; a weak D match, TRBD1 (5 bases). Germline lookup yields CDR1 MNHEY and CDR2 SMNVEV (reference sequence). This CDR3 has 12 residues. Trimming removed 6 bases from V and 10 bases from J, with 13 bases in between. For the CDR3, the DNA is TGTGCCAGCAGCTTTTCGGGGGGTCCCCAGCATTTT. Amino acids: CASSFSGGPQHF.

The rearrangement joins TRBV19 to TRBJ2-7; 11 bases align to TRBD2. Losses at the gene ends were 5 bases for V and 6 bases for J; bases not matched to a gene: 3. The V gene's germline CDR1 is LNHDA and CDR2 SQIVND (reference sequence). The CDR3 sequence is 13 residues long. The CDR3 coding sequence is TGTGCCAGTAGTTTGACTAGCGGGATCGAGCAGTACTTC. Protein: CASSLTSGIEQYF.

J is TRBJ2-7 and V is TRBV28, with 13 bases fitting TRBD2. Looked up from germline, CDR1 is MDHEN and CDR2 is SYDVKM. The CDR3 is 14 residues long. The J segment lost 2 bases and the V segment lost 6 bases, leaving 1 base of the junction unmatched. As DNA, the CDR3 is TGTGCCAGCAGAGGACTAGCGGGAGCCTACGAGCAGTACTTC. Amino acids: CASRGLAGAYEQYF. The full variable domain, rest sourced from reference TRBV28 and TRBJ2-7, is DVKVTQSSRYLVKRTGEKVFLECVQDMDHENMFWYRQDPGLGLRLIYFSYDVKMKEKGDIPEGYSVSREKKERFSLILESASTNQTSMYLCASRGLAGAYEQYFGPGTRLTVT.